This T cell receptor (beta chain) was documented in a study of T cell repertoires in cytomegalovirus infection. Turning to the study itself: Matching HLA type and CMV infection were both indicated by public TCR beta signatures.

Findings of the study overall: CMV carriers with the relevant HLA were identified by cumulative public TCR beta family frequency. Clonotype analysis showed dominance of the ex vivo response by HLA-C-restricted CMV-specific TCR beta clonotypes.

MiXCR, run by TCRdb on the reads, gives a single entry per CDR3 protein. The sample lists about 250,000 distinct CDR3 sequences; around 12% were seen once. This clonotype showed up many times. Its specificity is unknown. Mismatch with germline at one junction end may stem from a read error. CDR3 length: 14 amino acids. Germline V gene lookup returns CDR1 LGHNA and CDR2 YNFKEQ. The receptor was derived from a human donor in good health (CMV status not recorded). Some clones in this sample may be carry-over from other donors' samples. The chain links TRBV4-2 to TRBJ2-1; the D is unclear. The sequenced sample was PBMCs. In DNA, the CDR3 is TGCGCCAGCAGCCAAGTAGGGACCTACAATGAGCAGTTCTTC. Protein sequence: CASSQVGTYNEQFF.